These 30 T cell receptor beta chains came from one sample sequenced in a study of blood T cell repertoires in COVID-19. TCRdb's table, derived via immunoSEQ multiplex PCR, lists solely in-frame clones and lacks some. The data contain some 45,000 clones, approximately 80% of them singletons. What was sequenced was peripheral blood. These TCRs come from a human donor in a cohort sampled during active COVID-19.

This clone came up a few times. The rearrangement links TRBV3-1 (or the pseudogene TRBV3-2) to TRBJ1-6; TRBD1 is a possible D gene (6 bases). The CDR3 is made up of 16 amino acids. The germline V gene encodes CDR1 LGHDT and CDR2 YNNKEL (reference sequence). V lost 3 bases and J 5 bases, leaving 14 bases between the germline ends. This chain's CDR3 is CASSHFPQGNNSPLHF. CDR3 sequence (DNA): TGTGCCAGCAGCCATTTTCCGCAGGGGAATAATTCACCCCTCCACTTT.

The chain combines TRBV12-3 or TRBV12-4 with TRBJ2-3; D remains ambiguous. The V and J ends lost 2 bases and 2 bases respectively, with 5 bases between them. The CDR3 has 13 amino acids. For the CDR3, the DNA is TGTGCCAGCAGTTTACAGAACACAGATACGCAGTATTTT. As protein: CASSLQNTDTQYF.

This chain uses TRBV6-5 with TRBJ2-3, with 8 positions matching TRBD2. The J segment lost 0 bases and the V segment lost 7 bases, leaving 6 bases of the junction unmatched. The CDR3 has 15 amino acids. CDR1 is MNHEY and CDR2 is SVGAGI in the germline V gene. The CDR3 coding sequence is TGTGCCAGCAATAGCGGGACGAGGAGCACAGATACGCAGTATTTT. This gives the protein CASNSGTRSTDTQYF.

CDR3 nucleotide sequence: TGTGCCAGCAGCCAAGCTGGGAGGGCCGTCTACAATGAGCAGTTCTTC. This gives the protein CASSQAGRAVYNEQFF. The V gene is TRBV3-1 (or the pseudogene TRBV3-2), the J gene TRBJ2-1, with TRBD2 matching 7 bases. The germline gives CDR1 LGHDT, CDR2 YNNKEL (reference sequence). The CDR3 runs to 16 residues. The V and J ends lost 1 base and 3 bases, in that order; junction bases with no gene match: 6.

This rearrangement joins TRBV7-6 to TRBJ2-5; tentative D call: TRBD1 (5 bases). Per germline, CDR1 SGHVS and CDR2 FNYEAQ. V was cut by 3 bases and J by 4 bases, with 18 bases left in between. The CDR3 is made up of 16 amino acids. Here the CDR3 reads CASSFRPGAWGETQYF. CDR3 DNA: TGTGCCAGCAGCTTCCGACCTGGGGCTTGGGGAGAGACCCAGTACTTC. The full variable domain, rest sourced from reference TRBV7-6 and TRBJ2-5, is GAGVSQSPRYKVTKRGQDVALRCDPISGHVSLYWYRQALGQGPEFLTYFNYEAQQDKSGLPNDRFSAERPEGSISTLTIQRTEQRDSAMYRCASSFRPGAWGETQYFGPGTRLLVL.

The V and J genes are TRBV7-2 and TRBJ2-1; 12 nucleotides align to TRBD1. With V trimmed by 1 base and J by 11 bases, 6 bases remained unmatched. The germline gives CDR1 SGHTA, CDR2 FQGNSA. The CDR3 has 15 residues. In DNA, the CDR3 is TGTGCCAGCAGCTTAGGCGGGACAGGGGGCGCACAGCAGTTCTTC. This sequence encodes CASSLGGTGGAQQFF. Complete variable domain (other parts from reference TRBV7-2 and TRBJ2-1): GAGVSQSPSNKVTEKGKDVELRCDPISGHTALYWYRQSLGQGLEFLIYFQGNSAPDKSGLPSDRFSAERTGGSVSTLTIQRTQQEDSAVYLCASSLGGTGGAQQFFGPGTRLTVL.

The chain has TRBV6-6 and TRBJ1-1; no definite D call. V was shortened by 6 bases and J by 1 base, with 12 bases between the two germline ends. CDR3 length equals 14 residues. Germline CDR1 MNHNY, CDR2 SVGAGI (reference sequence). The CDR3 spells CASSQTRGNTEAFF. As DNA, the CDR3 is TGTGCCAGCAGCCAAACGCGGGGGAACACTGAAGCTTTCTTT.

The genes are TRBV27 and TRBJ2-7, with 7 bases matching TRBD2. The CDR3 totals 13 residues. Germline CDR1 is MNHEY and CDR2 is SMNVEV (reference sequence). V trimming: 2 bases; J trimming: 5 bases; junction bases outside the gene matches: 3. The CDR3 coding sequence is TGTGCCAGCAGTTTACGACTAGCAAACGAGCAGTACTTC. Protein product: CASSLRLANEQYF.

The V and J genes are TRBV3-1 (or the pseudogene TRBV3-2) and TRBJ2-3; the D is unclear. Trimming shortened V by 4 bases and J by 4 bases, and 12 bases separated the two germline ends. CDR1 and CDR2 (germline): LGHDT, YNNKEL (reference sequence). This CDR3 is built from 14 residues. Here the CDR3 reads CASSPPFKSDTQYF. The CDR3, as DNA: TGTGCCAGCAGCCCCCCCTTTAAATCAGATACGCAGTATTTT.

The chain has TRBV27 and TRBJ2-1; D might be TRBD2 (5 bases). Germline V gene lookup returns CDR1 MNHEY and CDR2 SMNVEV (reference sequence). V lost 5 bases, J lost 8 bases, and 31 bases lay in between. The CDR3 is 19 residues long. In DNA form, the CDR3 reads TGTGCCAGCAGTAAAACCTTCCCGCCCGGACGGCGGGTAAATGATGAGCAGTTCTTC. It translates to CASSKTFPPGRRVNDEQFF.

The gene calls are TRBV5-8 and TRBJ1-3; D gene ambiguous. CDR3 size: 15 residues. Between the trimmed V and J ends, which lost 5 bases and 2 bases, there was a span of 14 bases. The germline CDR1 and CDR2 sequences are SGHTS and YDEGEE. CDR3 sequence reads: CASSLSTIPGNTIYF. Here the CDR3 DNA reads TGTGCCAGCAGTCTTAGCACAATTCCTGGAAACACCATATATTTT.

J is TRBJ2-1 and V is TRBV30; D is perhaps TRBD1 (5 bases). Germline V gene data show CDR1 as GTSNPN and CDR2 as SVGIG (reference sequence). Trimming removed 2 bases from V and 0 bases from J, with 11 bases in between. The CDR3 totals 15 residues. CDR3 loop: CAWSKAGFSYNEQFF. The CDR3 nucleotides read TGTGCCTGGAGTAAAGCAGGGTTCTCCTACAATGAGCAGTTCTTC.

This clone was seen a single time. CDR3 in DNA: TGTGCCAGCAGGGATAGAGGGCCTAATCAGCCCCAGCATTTT. This translates into CASRDRGPNQPQHF. This rearrangement joins TRBV7-9 to TRBJ1-5; D not resolved. V lost 6 bases to trimming and J lost 4 bases, with 13 bases between them. CDR1 SEHNR and CDR2 FQNEAQ come from the germline V gene (reference sequence). The CDR3 is 14 amino acids. Drawing the rest from reference TRBV7-9 and TRBJ1-5, the complete variable domain is DTGVSQNPRHKITKRGQNVTFRCDPISEHNRLYWYRQTLGQGPEFLTYFQNEAQLEKSRLLSDRFSAERPKGSFSTLEIQRTEQGDSAMYLCASRDRGPNQPQHFGDGTRLSIL.

This chain uses TRBV5-1 with TRBJ1-2; tentative D call: TRBD1 (6 bases). CDR3 size: 14 residues. The V end lost 3 bases, the J end lost 8 bases, and 17 bases lay between the germline ends. CDR1 is SGHRS and CDR2 is YFSETQ in the germline V gene. The CDR3 protein is CASSYPDSTAGYTF. As DNA, the CDR3 is TGCGCCAGCAGCTACCCGGACAGCACGGCCGGCTACACCTTC.

The chain combines TRBV25-1 with TRBJ2-1; 12 nucleotides align to TRBD1. Germline CDR1 is MGHDK and CDR2 is SYGVNS. This CDR3 spans 17 amino acids. J lost 7 bases, V lost 0 bases, and 7 bases had no gene match. DNA for the CDR3: TGTGCCAGCAGTGAATATATAGGGGACAGGGGGCGGAATGAGCAGTTCTTC. Amino acids: CASSEYIGDRGRNEQFF.

Only one count was recorded for this clone. The chain uses TRBV5-6 and TRBJ1-1, with 7 positions matching TRBD1. The CDR3 contains 16 residues. After removal of 3 bases from V and 1 base from J, the junction contained 9 bases not matched to a gene. Germline values: CDR1 SGHDT, CDR2 YYEEEE. This CDR3 is CASSSRGAGGNTEAFF. For the CDR3, the DNA is TGTGCCAGCAGCTCCCGTGGGGCAGGGGGGAACACTGAAGCTTTCTTT.

The chain joins TRBV2 to TRBJ2-7, with D unclear. CDR1 and CDR2 from the germline V gene are SNHLY and FYNNEI. The CDR3 runs to 15 residues. The V and J ends lost 3 bases and 0 bases respectively, with 12 bases between them. This chain's CDR3 is CASSDSTASSYEQYF. The CDR3 DNA is TGTGCCAGCAGTGATAGCACCGCTAGCTCCTACGAGCAGTACTTC.

The chain uses TRBV25-1 and TRBJ1-4; D not resolved. The CDR3 is 15 residues long. In germline, CDR1 is MGHDK, CDR2 SYGVNS. V lost 4 bases and J lost 7, with 16 bases in between. CDR3 loop: CASSAPRAAGEKLFF. Here the CDR3 DNA reads TGTGCCAGCAGTGCTCCTCGGGCCGCGGGTGAAAAACTGTTTTTT.

This sequence joins TRBV29-1 and TRBJ1-5, with no clear D. Germline V gene lookup returns CDR1 SQVTM and CDR2 ANQGSEA. Trimming removed 4 bases at V and 4 bases at J, with 8 bases between. The CDR3 spans 12 residues. CDR3 DNA sequence: TGCAGCGTTGGAGACCCTAATCAGCCCCAGCATTTT. It codes for CSVGDPNQPQHF.

The chain is built from TRBV6-5 and TRBJ2-7; 11 bases fit TRBD2. The CDR3 loop spans 13 amino acids. The junction had 2 bases not matched to a gene; V was cut back by 7 bases and J by 3 bases. CDR1 is MNHEY, CDR2 SVGAGI, per germline. The CDR3 here is CASKLAGDYEQYF. CDR3 DNA: TGTGCCAGCAAACTAGCGGGGGACTACGAGCAGTACTTC.

This chain uses TRBV7-6 with TRBJ1-3; D remains unclear. Germline V gives CDR1 SGHVS, CDR2 FNYEAQ. The CDR3 loop spans 17 amino acids. V was trimmed by 2 bases and J by 0 bases, leaving 14 bases between them. The chain's CDR3 is CASSLFTASYSGNTIYF. As DNA, the CDR3 is TGTGCCAGCAGCTTATTCACAGCCTCCTACTCTGGAAACACCATATATTTT.

The CDR3 here is CASSFDRGYVYEQYF. CDR3 DNA: TGTGCCAGCAGCTTCGACAGGGGGTATGTCTACGAGCAGTACTTC. This chain links TRBV7-2 with TRBJ2-7, with TRBD1 matching 9 bases. Germline V CDR1 and CDR2: SGHTA, FQGNSA. The CDR3 length is 15 residues. V lost 3 bases, J lost 3 bases, and 6 bases stayed unmatched.

The chain uses TRBV5-1 and TRBJ2-1; 10 bases agree with TRBD2. Germline V lookup: CDR1 SGHRS, CDR2 YFSETQ. The junction had 13 bases not matched to a gene; V was cut back by 4 bases and J by 9 bases. The CDR3 is made up of 16 amino acids. Written as DNA, the CDR3 is TGCGCCAGCAGCCTGGGACTAGCGCGCCCCTCCGGTGAGCAGTTCTTC. It is translated as CASSLGLARPSGEQFF. Using reference TRBV5-1 and TRBJ2-1 for the parts outside the CDR3, the full variable domain is KAGVTQTPRYLIKTRGQQVTLSCSPISGHRSVSWYQQTPGQGLQFLFEYFSETQRNKGNFPGRFSGRQFSNSRSEMNVSTLELGDSALYLCASSLGLARPSGEQFFGPGTRLTVL.

This chain links TRBV5-4 with TRBJ2-7; TRBD1 matches at 9 bases. The CDR3 is 15 amino acids. After removal of 3 bases from V and 6 bases from J, the junction contained 10 bases not matched to a gene. Germline V gene sequence: CDR1 SGHNT, CDR2 YYREEE (reference sequence). This CDR3 reads CASSSFDRGFGEQYF. DNA for the CDR3: TGTGCCAGCAGCTCGTTTGACAGGGGGTTTGGCGAGCAGTACTTC.

V gene TRBV5-1 combines with J gene TRBJ2-5; 9 bases map to TRBD1. Germline V lookup: CDR1 SGHRS, CDR2 YFSETQ. The trim removed 4 bases at V and 1 base at J, leaving 2 bases unmatched. This CDR3 comprises 14 residues. The CDR3 nucleotides are TGCGCCAGCAGCCCGGGACAGGGCCAAGAGACCCAGTACTTC. This gives the protein CASSPGQGQETQYF.

This rearrangement joins TRBV27 to TRBJ2-1; tentatively, D is TRBD1 (5 bases). There are 14 residues in the CDR3. Germline V gene sequence: CDR1 MNHEY, CDR2 SMNVEV (reference sequence). V lost 0 bases and J lost 4, with 7 bases in between. CDR3 DNA sequence: TGTGCCAGCAGTTTATCGGCAGGGTACAATGAGCAGTTCTTC. This sequence encodes CASSLSAGYNEQFF.

This chain joins TRBV6-6 and TRBJ2-1; 12 bases agree with TRBD2. The V gene's germline CDR1 is MNHNY and CDR2 SVGAGI (reference sequence). The CDR3 spans 17 residues. With V trimmed by 6 bases and J by 4 bases, 10 bases remained unmatched. Here the CDR3 reads CASRRLAGVGPYNEQFF. The CDR3 region has the DNA TGTGCCAGCAGACGACTAGCGGGAGTGGGCCCTTACAATGAGCAGTTCTTC.

The chain has TRBV9 and TRBJ2-1; possible D gene TRBD2, 7 bases. CDR3 length: 16 amino acids. V was shortened by 0 bases and J by 9 bases, with 19 bases between the two germline ends. Germline CDR1 SGDLS, CDR2 YYNGEE. The CDR3 reads CASSVGAGAAYGEQFF. CDR3 sequence (DNA): TGTGCCAGCAGCGTAGGGGCGGGGGCCGCTTATGGTGAGCAGTTCTTC.

The gene calls are TRBV12-3 or TRBV12-4 and TRBJ1-2, with D perhaps matching TRBD1 (5 bases). The CDR3 is made up of 12 amino acids. Trimming removed 3 bases at V and 6 bases at J, with 8 bases between. The CDR3 loop is CASSFGTDGYTF. CDR3 nucleotides: TGTGCCAGCAGTTTCGGGACTGATGGCTACACCTTC.

The chain links TRBV6-4 to TRBJ2-1, with 9 bases aligning to TRBD2. Germline-derived CDR1 and CDR2 are MRHNA and SNTAGT. The CDR3 sequence is 14 residues long. V was pared by 10 bases and J by 5 bases, with 9 bases of the junction left unmatched. CDR3: CATAMASGDNEQFF. The CDR3 DNA reads TGTGCCACCGCCATGGCTAGCGGGGACAATGAGCAGTTCTTC.